The 4 T cell receptor beta chains below were found in one sample sequenced in a study of CD4 T cells in relation to SARS-CoV-2 and coronaviruses. The unexposed donors gave CD4+ T cells in 2011-2018, prior to COVID-19. Isolation of CD4+ T cells took place after 10 days in culture. Their specific antigens are unknown. The table came from immunoSEQ multiplex PCR; TCRdb's copy has only in-frame clones and leaves some out. Of some 21,000 clones listed, 74% were seen once; the top ten hold roughly 12%. The specimen sequenced was CD4+ T cells from PBMCs, cultured in vitro. All receptors come from a human donor in good health.

The chain uses TRBV7-2 and TRBJ2-1; 14 bases agree with TRBD2. The germline V gene has CDR1 SGHTA and CDR2 FQGNSA. The trim removed 8 bases at V and 12 bases at J, leaving 6 bases unmatched. CDR3 length: 13 residues. CDR3: CASGTSGRLGQFF. The DNA of the CDR3 is TGTGCCAGCGGGACTAGCGGGAGACTAGGGCAGTTCTTC.

This chain connects TRBV5-4 to TRBJ2-7; TRBD2 matches 7 bases. V trimming: 2 bases; J trimming: 0 bases; junction bases outside the gene matches: 2. Germline V gene sequence: CDR1 SGHNT, CDR2 YYREEE (reference sequence). CDR3 length equals 14 residues. In DNA form, the CDR3 reads TGTGCCAGCAGCTTTGGCGGGAGCTCCTACGAGCAGTACTTC. Translated: CASSFGGSSYEQYF.

The V gene is TRBV24-1, the J gene TRBJ1-4; D remains unclear. This CDR3 is built from 14 residues. Trimming pared 4 bases from V and 8 bases from J, leaving 13 bases between. Per the germline V gene, CDR1 is KGHDR and CDR2 is SFDVKD. In DNA, the CDR3 is TGTGCCACCAGTGACACCAACGGCGGAGAAAAACTGTTTTTT. This codes for CATSDTNGGEKLFF.

CDR3 amino acids: CASSLGQRSYEQYF. The CDR3 coding sequence is TGCGCCAGCAGCTTGGGTCAGAGATCCTACGAGCAGTACTTC. This chain connects TRBV5-1 to TRBJ2-7, with D hard to call. Germline CDR1 is SGHRS and CDR2 is YFSETQ. The CDR3 length is 14 residues. V was clipped by 0 bases and J by 1 base, with 8 bases between them.